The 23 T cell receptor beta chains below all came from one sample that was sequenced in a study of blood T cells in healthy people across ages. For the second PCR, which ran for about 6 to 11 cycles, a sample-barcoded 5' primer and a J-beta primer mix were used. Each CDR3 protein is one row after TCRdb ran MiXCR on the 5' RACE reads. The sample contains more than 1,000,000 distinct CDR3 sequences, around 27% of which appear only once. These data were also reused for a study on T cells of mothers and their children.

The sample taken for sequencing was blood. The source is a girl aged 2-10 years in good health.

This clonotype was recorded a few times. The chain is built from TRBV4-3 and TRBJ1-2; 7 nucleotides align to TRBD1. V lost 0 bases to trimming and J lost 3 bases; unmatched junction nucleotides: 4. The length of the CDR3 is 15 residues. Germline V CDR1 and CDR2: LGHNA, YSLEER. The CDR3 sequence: CASSQEGDSDYGYTF. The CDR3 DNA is TGCGCCAGCAGCCAAGAGGGGGACAGCGACTATGGCTACACCTTC.

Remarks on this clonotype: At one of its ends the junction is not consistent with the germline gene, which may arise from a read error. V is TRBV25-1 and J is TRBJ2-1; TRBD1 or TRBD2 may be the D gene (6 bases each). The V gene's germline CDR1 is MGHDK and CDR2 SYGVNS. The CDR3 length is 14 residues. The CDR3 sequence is CASSGVGGYNVQFF. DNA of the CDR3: TGTGCCAGCAGCGGGGTGGGGGGCTACAATGTGCAGTTCTTC.

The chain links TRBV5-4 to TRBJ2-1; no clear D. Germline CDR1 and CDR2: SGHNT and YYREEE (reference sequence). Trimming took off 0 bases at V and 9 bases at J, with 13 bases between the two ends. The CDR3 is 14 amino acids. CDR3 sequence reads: CASSLAGGVVEQFF. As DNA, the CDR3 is TGTGCCAGCAGCTTGGCCGGTGGAGTGGTTGAGCAGTTCTTC.

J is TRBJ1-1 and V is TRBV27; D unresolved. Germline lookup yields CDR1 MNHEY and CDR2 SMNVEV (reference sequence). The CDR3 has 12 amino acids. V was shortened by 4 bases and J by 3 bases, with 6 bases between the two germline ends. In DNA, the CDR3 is TGTGCCAGCAGTTCGACGTACACTGAAGCTTTCTTT. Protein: CASSSTYTEAFF.

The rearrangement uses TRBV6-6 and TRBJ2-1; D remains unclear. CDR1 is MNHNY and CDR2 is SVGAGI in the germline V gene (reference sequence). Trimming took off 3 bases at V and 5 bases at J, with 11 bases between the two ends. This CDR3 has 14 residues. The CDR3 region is CASSYTGWDNEQFF. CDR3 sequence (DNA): TGTGCCAGCAGTTATACGGGCTGGGACAATGAGCAGTTCTTC.

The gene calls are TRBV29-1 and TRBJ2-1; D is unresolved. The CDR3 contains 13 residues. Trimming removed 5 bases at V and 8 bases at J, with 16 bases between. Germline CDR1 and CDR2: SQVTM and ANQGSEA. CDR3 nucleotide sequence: TGCAGCGTTTCATGGATTCGGGCCGATGAGCAGTTCTTC. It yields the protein CSVSWIRADEQFF.

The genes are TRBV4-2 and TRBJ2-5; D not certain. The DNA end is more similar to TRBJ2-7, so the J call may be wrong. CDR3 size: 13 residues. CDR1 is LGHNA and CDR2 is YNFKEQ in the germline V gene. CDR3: CASSQDSIGEQYF. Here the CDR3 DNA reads TGTGCCAGCAGCCAAGATAGTATCGGCGAGCAGTACTTC.

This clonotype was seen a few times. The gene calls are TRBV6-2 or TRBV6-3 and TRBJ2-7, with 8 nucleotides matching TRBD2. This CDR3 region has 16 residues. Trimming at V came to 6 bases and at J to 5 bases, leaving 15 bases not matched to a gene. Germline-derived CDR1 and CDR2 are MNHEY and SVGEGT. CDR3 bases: TGTGCCAGCAGGACTCCGGGACTAGGGAGATCCGACGAGCAGTACTTC. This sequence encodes CASRTPGLGRSDEQYF.

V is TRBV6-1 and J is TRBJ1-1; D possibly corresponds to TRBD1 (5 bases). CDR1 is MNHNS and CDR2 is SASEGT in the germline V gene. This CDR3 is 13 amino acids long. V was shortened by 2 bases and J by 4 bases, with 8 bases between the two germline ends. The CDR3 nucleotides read TGTGCCAGCAGTGAAATCGGGGGCACTGAAGCTTTCTTT. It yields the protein CASSEIGGTEAFF.

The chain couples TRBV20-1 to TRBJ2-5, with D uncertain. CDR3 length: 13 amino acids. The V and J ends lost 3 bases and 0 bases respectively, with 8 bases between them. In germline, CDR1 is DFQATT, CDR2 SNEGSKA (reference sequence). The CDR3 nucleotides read TGCAGTGCTAGTACAGAGTACCAAGAGACCCAGTACTTC. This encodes CSASTEYQETQYF.

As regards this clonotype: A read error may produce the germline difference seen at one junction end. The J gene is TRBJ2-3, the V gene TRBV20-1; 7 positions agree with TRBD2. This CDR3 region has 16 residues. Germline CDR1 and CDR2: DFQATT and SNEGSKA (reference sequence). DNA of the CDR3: TGCAGTGCTAGAGATGTGGAGCGGGGATACACAAATACGCAGTATTTT. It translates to CSARDVERGYTNTQYF.

This chain's CDR3 is CAISSGVEQYF. CDR3 DNA: TGTGCCATCTCTAGCGGGGTTGAGCAGTACTTC. The chain carries TRBV10-3 and TRBJ2-7; 9 bases line up with TRBD2. CDR3 length: 11 residues. CDR1 ENHRY and CDR2 SYGVKD come from the germline V gene. The ends lost 8 bases at V and 7 bases at J; junction bases unmatched: 3.

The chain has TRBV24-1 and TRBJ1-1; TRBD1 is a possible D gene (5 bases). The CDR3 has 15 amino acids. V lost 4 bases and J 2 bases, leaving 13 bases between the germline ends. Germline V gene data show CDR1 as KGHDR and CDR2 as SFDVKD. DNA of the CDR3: TGTGCCACCAGTGACGACCGAGGGGTAAACACTGAAGCTTTCTTT. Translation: CATSDDRGVNTEAFF.

CDR3 in amino acids: CASTSGTQPSYEQYF. Written as DNA, the CDR3 is TGTGCCAGCACTTCCGGGACCCAACCTTCCTACGAGCAGTACTTC. The chain couples TRBV6-5 to TRBJ2-5, with D possibly being TRBD1 or TRBD2 (5 bases each). The J call may be in error: the DNA end matches TRBJ2-7 better. CDR1 and CDR2 (germline): MNHEY, SVGAGI. The CDR3 has 15 residues.

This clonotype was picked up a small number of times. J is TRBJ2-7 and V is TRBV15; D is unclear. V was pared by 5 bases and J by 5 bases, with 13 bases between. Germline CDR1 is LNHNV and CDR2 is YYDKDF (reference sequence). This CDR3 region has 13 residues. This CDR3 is CATSLQSIHEQYF. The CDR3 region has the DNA TGTGCCACCAGCCTTCAAAGTATCCACGAGCAGTACTTC.

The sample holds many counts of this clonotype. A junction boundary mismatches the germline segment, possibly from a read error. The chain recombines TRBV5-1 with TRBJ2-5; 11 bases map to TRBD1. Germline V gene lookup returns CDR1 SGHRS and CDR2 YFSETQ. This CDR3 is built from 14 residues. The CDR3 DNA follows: TGTGCCAGCAGCTTAGGGACAGGGGGAGAGACCCAGTACTTC. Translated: CASSLGTGGETQYF.

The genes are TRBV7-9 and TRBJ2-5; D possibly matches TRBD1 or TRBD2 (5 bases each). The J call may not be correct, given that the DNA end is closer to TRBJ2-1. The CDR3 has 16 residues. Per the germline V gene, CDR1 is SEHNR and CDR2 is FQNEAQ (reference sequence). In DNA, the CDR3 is TGTGCCAGCAGCTCGATGTCGGGGTGGGGACACAATGAGCAGTTCTTC. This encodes CASSSMSGWGHNEQFF.

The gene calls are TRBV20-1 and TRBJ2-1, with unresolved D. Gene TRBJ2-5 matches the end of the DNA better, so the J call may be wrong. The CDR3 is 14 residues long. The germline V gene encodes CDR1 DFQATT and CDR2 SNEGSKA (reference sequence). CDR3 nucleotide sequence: TGCAGTGCGTACCCGGACCGCCACCAAGAGACCCAGTACTTC. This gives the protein CSAYPDRHQETQYF.

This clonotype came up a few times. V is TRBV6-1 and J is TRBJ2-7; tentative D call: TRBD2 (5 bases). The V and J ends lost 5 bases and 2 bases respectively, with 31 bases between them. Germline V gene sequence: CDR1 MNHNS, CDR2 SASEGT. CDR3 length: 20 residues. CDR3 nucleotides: TGTGCCAGCAGTACGGTCCCGGGAACCCAAAGGGAAAGAGTAGCCTACGAGCAGTACTTC. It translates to CASSTVPGTQRERVAYEQYF.

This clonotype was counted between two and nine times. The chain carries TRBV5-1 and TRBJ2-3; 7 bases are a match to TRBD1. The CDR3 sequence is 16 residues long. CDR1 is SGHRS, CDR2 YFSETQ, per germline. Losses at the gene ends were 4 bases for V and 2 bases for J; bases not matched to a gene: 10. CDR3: CASSAETGLFTDTQYF. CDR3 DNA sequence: TGCGCCAGCAGCGCGGAGACAGGGCTCTTCACAGATACGCAGTATTTT.

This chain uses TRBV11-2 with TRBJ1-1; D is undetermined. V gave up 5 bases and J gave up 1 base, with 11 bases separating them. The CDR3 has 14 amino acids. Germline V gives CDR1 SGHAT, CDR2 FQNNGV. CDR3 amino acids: CASSAQKPNTEAFF. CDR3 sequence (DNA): TGTGCCAGCAGCGCGCAAAAACCGAACACTGAAGCTTTCTTT.

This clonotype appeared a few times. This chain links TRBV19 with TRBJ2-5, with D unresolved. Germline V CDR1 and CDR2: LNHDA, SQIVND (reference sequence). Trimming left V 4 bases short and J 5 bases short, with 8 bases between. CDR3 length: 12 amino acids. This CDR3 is CASSTPSETQYF. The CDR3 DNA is TGTGCCAGTAGTACCCCCTCCGAGACCCAGTACTTC.

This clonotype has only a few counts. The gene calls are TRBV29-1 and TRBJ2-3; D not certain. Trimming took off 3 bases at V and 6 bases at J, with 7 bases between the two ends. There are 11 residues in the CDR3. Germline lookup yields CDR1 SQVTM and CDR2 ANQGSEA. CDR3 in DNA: TGCAGCGTTGATTACGGTGATACGCAGTATTTT. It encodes CSVDYGDTQYF.